The rows below give T cell receptor beta chains drawn from one sample of a study of blood T cell repertoires in COVID-19. Libraries were prepared by immunoSEQ multiplex PCR; TCRdb keeps only in-frame clonotypes and omits some of them. The sample includes about 110,000 clones, about 85% of them seen just once. Source material: peripheral blood. These receptors were obtained from a man aged 50 to 59 with acute or convalescent COVID-19. Both conserved end residues are part of each CDR3. Each record gives: clone size, V gene, J gene, D gene, CDR3 DNA, CDR3 protein. D genes are given only for firm matches. Not every row has a clone size; where given, it reads once, few, many or a size class.

clone size: .
V gene: TRBV13
J gene: TRBJ1-2
D gene: TRBD1
CDR3 DNA: TGTGCCAGCAGCTCCGGGACAGGGTTTTCTGGCTACACCTTC
CDR3 protein: CASSSGTGFSGYTF

clone size: few
V gene: TRBV6-5
J gene: TRBJ1-6
D gene: TRBD1
CDR3 DNA: TGTGCCAGCAGGACAGGGAGCTCACCCCTCCACTTT
CDR3 protein: CASRTGSSPLHF

clone size: .
V gene: TRBV18
J gene: TRBJ1-4
D gene: TRBD1
CDR3 DNA: TGTGCCAGCTCACCAAAGCCCGGGACAGAGGAAAAACTGTTTTTT
CDR3 protein: CASSPKPGTEEKLFF

clone size: once
V gene: TRBV29-1
J gene: TRBJ2-1
D gene: TRBD2
CDR3 DNA: TGCAGCGTTGGGGGCACTAGCGGGAGTTTTAATGAGCAGTTCTTC
CDR3 protein: CSVGGTSGSFNEQFF

clone size: .
V gene: TRBV3-1/TRBV3-2
J gene: TRBJ2-1
D gene: TRBD2
CDR3 DNA: TGTGCCAGCAGCCTCCGGGGAGCGGGGGGTGAGCAGTTCTTC
CDR3 protein: CASSLRGAGGEQFF

clone size: .
V gene: TRBV18
J gene: TRBJ1-1
D gene: .
CDR3 DNA: TGTGCCAGCTCAGCAGGTGGAACGAACACTGAAGCTTTCTTT
CDR3 protein: CASSAGGTNTEAFF

clone size: .
V gene: TRBV7-9
J gene: TRBJ2-7
D gene: TRBD1
CDR3 DNA: TGTGCCAGCAGCTTCTCCGGGACAGGGGCCGAGCAGTACTTC
CDR3 protein: CASSFSGTGAEQYF

clone size: .
V gene: TRBV7-9
J gene: TRBJ1-4
D gene: TRBD1
CDR3 DNA: TGTGCCAGCAGCTATCGGGACAGTGAAAAACTGTTTTTT
CDR3 protein: CASSYRDSEKLFF

clone size: .
V gene: TRBV9
J gene: TRBJ2-1
D gene: .
CDR3 DNA: TGTGCCAGCAGCGAACAGTCAGGCATAACCCACAATGAGCAGTTCTTC
CDR3 protein: CASSEQSGITHNEQFF

clone size: .
V gene: TRBV4-1
J gene: TRBJ2-7
D gene: TRBD2
CDR3 DNA: TGCGCCAGCAGCGGGCTAGCGGGAGAACCCTACGAGCAGTACTTC
CDR3 protein: CASSGLAGEPYEQYF

clone size: .
V gene: TRBV30
J gene: TRBJ2-7
D gene: .
CDR3 DNA: TGTGCCTGGAGTGTATTCCTCGGAGGGCCCTACGAGCAGTACTTC
CDR3 protein: CAWSVFLGGPYEQYF

clone size: .
V gene: TRBV7-2
J gene: TRBJ2-2
D gene: TRBD2
CDR3 DNA: TGTGCCAGCAGCTTAACTAGCGGGAGATGGGGGGAGCTGTTTTTT
CDR3 protein: CASSLTSGRWGELFF

clone size: .
V gene: TRBV14
J gene: TRBJ2-7
D gene: .
CDR3 DNA: TGTGCCAGCAGTCGCTCCAGGGTCGACGAGCAGTACTTC
CDR3 protein: CASSRSRVDEQYF

clone size: .
V gene: TRBV21-1
J gene: TRBJ1-1
D gene: .
CDR3 DNA: TGTGCCAGCAGCAAAGTGGACTCCGCAGGTGGGACTGAAGCTTTCTTT
CDR3 protein: CASSKVDSAGGTEAFF

clone size: .
V gene: TRBV2
J gene: TRBJ2-5
D gene: TRBD1
CDR3 DNA: TGTGCCAGCGGACAGGTGTCGGAGACCCAGTACTTC
CDR3 protein: CASGQVSETQYF

clone size: few
V gene: TRBV13
J gene: TRBJ2-1
D gene: TRBD2
CDR3 DNA: TGTGCCAGCAGCTTTGCTACCGGGACTAGCGGGGGCCTTTACAATGAGCAGTTCTTC
CDR3 protein: CASSFATGTSGGLYNEQFF

clone size: once
V gene: TRBV10-3
J gene: TRBJ1-2
D gene: TRBD1
CDR3 DNA: TGTGCCATCAGTGAGGAAGGGACAGGGAATGGCTACACCTTC
CDR3 protein: CAISEEGTGNGYTF

clone size: few
V gene: TRBV19
J gene: TRBJ2-5
D gene: TRBD2
CDR3 DNA: TGTGCCAGTAGTTGGACTAGCGGTGGGGGGGAGACCCAGTACTTC
CDR3 protein: CASSWTSGGGETQYF

clone size: .
V gene: TRBV6-5
J gene: TRBJ1-1
D gene: .
CDR3 DNA: TGTGCCAGCATAGAGGTTCTGAACACTGAAGCTTTCTTT
CDR3 protein: CASIEVLNTEAFF

clone size: .
V gene: TRBV4-1
J gene: TRBJ1-5
D gene: .
CDR3 DNA: TGCGCCAGCAGCTGGGGCAGGAGTGGACAGCCCCAGCATTTT
CDR3 protein: CASSWGRSGQPQHF

clone size: .
V gene: TRBV19
J gene: TRBJ2-2
D gene: .
CDR3 DNA: TGTGCCAGTAGGCCCATAGGAGCGAACACCGGGGAGCTGTTTTTT
CDR3 protein: CASRPIGANTGELFF

clone size: .
V gene: TRBV5-1
J gene: TRBJ1-2
D gene: TRBD1
CDR3 DNA: TGCGCCAGCAGCTTGGCGACAGGGAAATCCCATGGCTACACCTTC
CDR3 protein: CASSLATGKSHGYTF

clone size: .
V gene: TRBV5-1
J gene: TRBJ2-2
D gene: .
CDR3 DNA: TGCGCCAGCAGCGGTCCCAGGGTCGACACCGGGGAGCTGTTTTTT
CDR3 protein: CASSGPRVDTGELFF

clone size: once
V gene: TRBV11-2
J gene: TRBJ2-7
D gene: .
CDR3 DNA: TGTGCCAGCAGCACGTACAGGGATTCCTACGAGCAGTACTTC
CDR3 protein: CASSTYRDSYEQYF

clone size: .
V gene: TRBV2
J gene: TRBJ1-2
D gene: TRBD1
CDR3 DNA: TGTGCCAGCAGTCCCACCAGACAGGGGGCCGAGGGCTACACCTTC
CDR3 protein: CASSPTRQGAEGYTF